This TCR beta chain was sequenced during a study of blood T cell repertoires in COVID-19. The wider study: Collection of acute and convalescent COVID-19 samples took place in the United States, Italy and Spain. Sample material is recorded as cDNA or gDNA derived from T cells, B-cell-depleted T cells, or PBMCs.

Per the original data handling: Reference gene primer amplification gave nucleated cell count estimates. TCRdb's table, derived via immunoSEQ multiplex PCR, lists solely in-frame clones and lacks some. That table gives V, J and clone size, and the DNA gave D and trimming. Here the sample spans about 160,000 clones, about 93% being singletons. The V gene lost 6 bases and the J gene lost 0 bases, with 11 bases spanning the gap. CDR3 length: 14 residues. From germline, CDR1 is LNHDA and CDR2 SQIVND (reference sequence). The chain is built from TRBV19 and TRBJ1-1; D not resolved. This receptor was taken from a woman aged 45-60 years with acute or convalescent COVID-19. The sequenced material came from peripheral blood. The CDR3 DNA sequence: TGTGCCAGTAGGGGAGGAATTATGAACACTGAAGCTTTCTTT. The encoded protein is CASRGGIMNTEAFF.